Listed here are 9 T cell receptor beta chains from one sample, sequenced in a study of cytomegalovirus exposure and HLA in healthy donors. Repertoires were generated with immunoSEQ multiplex PCR, while TCRdb's copy carries only in-frame clones and drops some. The sample includes about 280,000 clones, approximately 90% of them seen just once. Sample: PBMCs. The receptors were gathered from a woman aged 18 to 35 in good health and CMV-seronegative.

V is TRBV9 and J is TRBJ2-2; TRBD2 aligns across 13 bases. Trimming cost V 4 bases and J 5 bases; bases outside gene matches: 8. Germline-derived CDR1 and CDR2 are SGDLS and YYNGEE. The CDR3 sequence is 17 residues long. The DNA for the CDR3 is TGTGCCAGCAGCACCGGACTAGCGGGAGTCCGTACCGGGGAGCTGTTTTTT. Protein product: CASSTGLAGVRTGELFF.

Here the CDR3 reads CASIDQQGGEQYF. The CDR3 nucleotides are TGTGCCAGCATCGACCAGCAGGGGGGCGAGCAGTACTTC. The genes are TRBV2 and TRBJ2-7; a weak D match, TRBD1 (7 bases). This CDR3 comprises 13 residues. CDR1 and CDR2 from the germline V gene are SNHLY and FYNNEI. V was clipped by 7 bases and J by 6 bases, with 16 bases between them. The full variable domain, its missing parts supplied by reference TRBV2 and TRBJ2-7, is EPEVTQTPSHQVTQMGQEVILRCVPISNHLYFYWYRQILGQKVEFLVSFYNNEISEKSEIFDDQFSVERPDGSNFTLKIRSTKLEDSAMYFCASIDQQGGEQYFGPGTRLTVT.

The genes are TRBV6-5 and TRBJ2-5; possible D gene TRBD1, 5 bases. The CDR3 is 15 amino acids. Germline loops: CDR1 MNHEY, CDR2 SVGAGI. V was trimmed by 6 bases and J by 0 bases, leaving 14 bases between them. The CDR3 coding sequence is TGTGCCAGCAGACTCTCACAAGGGGACCAAGAGACCCAGTACTTC. Its translation: CASRLSQGDQETQYF.

This clone was found once. The V call is TRBV2, the J call TRBJ2-1; 7 bases are a match to TRBD1. Germline assignment: CDR1 SNHLY and CDR2 FYNNEI. Trimming took 6 bases from V and 2 from J; bases not matched to a gene: 7. The CDR3 extends over 15 amino acids. In DNA form, the CDR3 reads TGTGCCAGCAGACAGGGACAGATAACCTACAATGAGCAGTTCTTC. It codes for CASRQGQITYNEQFF.

As for this clone: Other DNA sequences in the same sample also yield this CDR3. The J gene is TRBJ2-1, the V gene TRBV5-4; D might be TRBD2 (5 bases). The CDR3 spans 13 residues. The germline V gene has CDR1 SGHNT and CDR2 YYREEE (reference sequence). V dropped 0 bases and J dropped 7 bases, with 8 bases sitting between them. CDR3 sequence: CASSLEGGNEQFF. The DNA for the CDR3 is TGTGCCAGCAGCTTGGAGGGCGGGAATGAGCAGTTCTTC.

Only a few counts were recorded for this clone. The chain combines TRBV7-9 with TRBJ1-5; TRBD1 agrees at 8 bases. The germline gives CDR1 SEHNR, CDR2 FQNEAQ (reference sequence). This CDR3 is 18 amino acids long. With 4 bases clipped from V and 0 bases from J, the junction kept 11 bases outside the gene matches. The CDR3 reads CASSSDRARGYSNQPQHF. The CDR3 nucleotides read TGTGCCAGCAGCTCGGACAGGGCTCGGGGATATAGCAATCAGCCCCAGCATTTT.

The DNA for the CDR3 is TGTGCCAGCAGCCCCCAGCGGGAGGGTACCTACGAGCAGTACTTC. Residues: CASSPQREGTYEQYF. The chain joins TRBV6-5 to TRBJ2-7; 10 bases are a match to TRBD2. Germline V gene lookup returns CDR1 MNHEY and CDR2 SVGAGI. The J segment lost 2 bases and the V segment lost 6 bases, leaving 7 bases of the junction unmatched. This CDR3 comprises 15 residues.

The rearrangement uses TRBV14 and TRBJ2-5; a weak D match, TRBD2 (6 bases). Trimming removed 1 base from V and 5 bases from J, with 20 bases in between. The germline gives CDR1 SGHDN, CDR2 FVKESK. The CDR3 loop spans 17 amino acids. This CDR3 is CASSQVGGAWDGETQYF. The CDR3 DNA is TGTGCCAGCAGCCAAGTCGGGGGAGCTTGGGATGGGGAGACCCAGTACTTC.

The chain is built from TRBV5-1 and TRBJ1-1; D remains unclear. From germline, CDR1 is SGHRS and CDR2 YFSETQ. The CDR3 is made up of 14 amino acids. Trimming shortened V by 6 bases and J by 1 base, and 13 bases separated the two germline ends. The CDR3 DNA reads as TGCGCCAGCAATCCCTTCCGGGGGAACACTGAAGCTTTCTTT. Translation gives CASNPFRGNTEAFF.